This entry features one TCR beta chain sequence. Its specificity is not known. This entry is derived from a study of T cell responses to AZD1222 COVID-19 vaccine. Study-wide findings and caveats: Distributed over spike, vaccine-associated CD4 TCRs predominated at 160-218 and 743-854. Unmutated regions of variants are reportedly targeted by nearly half of spike-specific TCRs.

Method: immunoSEQ multiplex PCR; TCRdb's copy keeps in-frame clones and lacks some. The sample includes 150,000 or so clones, around 90% of them seen just once. This CDR3 contains 14 residues. Germline CDR1 and CDR2: MDHEN and SYDVKM. V lost 4 bases and J 1 base, leaving 11 bases between the germline ends. The rearrangement joins TRBV28 to TRBJ2-7; D is perhaps TRBD2 (7 bases). This receptor was obtained from an adult in good health. Sequencing used peripheral blood, obtained on day 0 of AZD1222 vaccination. The CDR3: CASSWTRGSYEQYF. CDR3 coding DNA: TGTGCCAGCAGTTGGACTAGGGGGTCCTACGAGCAGTACTTC.